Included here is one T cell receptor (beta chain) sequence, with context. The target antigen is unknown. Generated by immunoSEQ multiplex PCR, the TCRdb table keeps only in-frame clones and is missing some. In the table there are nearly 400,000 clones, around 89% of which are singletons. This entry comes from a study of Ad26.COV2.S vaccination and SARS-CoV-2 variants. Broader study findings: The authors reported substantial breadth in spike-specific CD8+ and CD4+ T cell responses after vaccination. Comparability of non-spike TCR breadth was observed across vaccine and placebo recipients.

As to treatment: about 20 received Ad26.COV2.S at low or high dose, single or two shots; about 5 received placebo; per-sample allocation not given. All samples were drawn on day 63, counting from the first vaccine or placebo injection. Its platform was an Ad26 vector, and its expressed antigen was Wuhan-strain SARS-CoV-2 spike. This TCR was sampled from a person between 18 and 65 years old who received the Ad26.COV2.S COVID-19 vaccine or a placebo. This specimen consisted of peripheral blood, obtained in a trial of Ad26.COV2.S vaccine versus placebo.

CDR3 sequence (DNA): TGTGCCAGTAGTATACCCCCAGGGGGGAGCAATCAGCCCCAGCATTTT. Translating it yields CASSIPPGGSNQPQHF. The chain has TRBV19 and TRBJ1-5; 7 bases match TRBD1. CDR1 and CDR2 (germline): LNHDA, SQIVND (reference sequence). The CDR3 consists of 16 residues. Trimming took 2 bases from V and 1 from J; bases not matched to a gene: 5.